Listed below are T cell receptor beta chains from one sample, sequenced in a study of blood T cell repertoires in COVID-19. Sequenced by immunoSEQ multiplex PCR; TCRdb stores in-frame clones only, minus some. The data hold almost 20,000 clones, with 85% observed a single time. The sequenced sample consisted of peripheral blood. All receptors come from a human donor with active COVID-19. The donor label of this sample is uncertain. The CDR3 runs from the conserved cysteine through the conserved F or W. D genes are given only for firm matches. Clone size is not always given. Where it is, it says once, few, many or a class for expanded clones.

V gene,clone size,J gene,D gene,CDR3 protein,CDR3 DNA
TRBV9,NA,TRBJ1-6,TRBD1,CASSVSGQGGSYNSPLHF,TGTGCCAGCAGCGTATCCGGACAGGGTGGCTCCTATAATTCACCCCTCCACTTT
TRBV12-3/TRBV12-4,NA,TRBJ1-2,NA,CASTRQSGEGYTF,TGTGCCAGCACCCGTCAGTCAGGGGAGGGCTACACCTTC
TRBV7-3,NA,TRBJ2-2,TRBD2,CASSLSSGGGLTGELFF,TGTGCCAGCAGCTTAAGTAGCGGGGGCGGCCTCACCGGGGAGCTGTTTTTT
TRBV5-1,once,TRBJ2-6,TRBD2,CASSLSGGVSSGANVLTF,TGCGCCAGCAGCTTGAGCGGGGGCGTGAGCTCTGGGGCCAACGTCCTGACTTTC
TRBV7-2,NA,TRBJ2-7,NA,CASSEGRESVYEQYF,TGTGCCAGCAGCGAGGGTCGAGAATCGGTCTACGAGCAGTACTTC
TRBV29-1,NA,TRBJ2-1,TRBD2,CSVAPGLAGVFEQFF,TGCAGCGTTGCCCCTGGACTAGCGGGGGTATTTGAGCAGTTCTTC
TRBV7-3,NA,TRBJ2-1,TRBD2,CASQLAGGPRGEQFF,TGTGCCAGCCAACTAGCGGGAGGGCCGCGGGGTGAGCAGTTCTTC
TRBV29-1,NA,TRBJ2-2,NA,CSLEDLSGELFF,TGCAGCTTGGAAGACCTGTCCGGGGAGCTGTTTTTT
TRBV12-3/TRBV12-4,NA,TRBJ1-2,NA,CASSSGNYGYTF,TGTGCCAGCAGTTCAGGGAACTATGGCTACACCTTC
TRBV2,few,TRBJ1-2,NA,CASSTDNNYGYTF,TGTGCCAGCAGTACCGACAACAACTATGGCTACACCTTC
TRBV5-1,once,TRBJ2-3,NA,CASSLKTSLSTDTQYF,TGCGCCAGCAGCTTGAAAACTAGCCTTAGCACAGATACGCAGTATTTT
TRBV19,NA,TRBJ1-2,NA,CAPKEGYSYGYTF,TGTGCCCCCAAGGAGGGGTATAGCTATGGCTACACCTTC
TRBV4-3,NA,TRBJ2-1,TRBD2,CASSQDGSLAGRDEQFF,TGCGCCAGCAGCCAAGATGGATCGCTAGCGGGACGGGATGAGCAGTTCTTC
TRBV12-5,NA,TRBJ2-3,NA,CASGLIRGGTDTQYF,TGTGCTAGTGGTTTAATACGGGGAGGCACAGATACGCAGTATTTT
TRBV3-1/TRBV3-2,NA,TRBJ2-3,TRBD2,CASSQEASGSTDTQYF,TGTGCCAGCAGCCAAGAGGCTAGCGGGAGCACAGATACGCAGTATTTT
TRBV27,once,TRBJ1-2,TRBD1,CASSFSLGTGGGYTF,TGTGCCAGCAGTTTCTCACTAGGGACAGGGGGCGGCTACACCTTC
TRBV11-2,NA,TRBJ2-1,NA,CASSLGGSMNEQFF,TGTGCCAGCAGTTTAGGAGGGAGTATGAATGAGCAGTTCTTC
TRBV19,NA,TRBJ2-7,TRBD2,CASSVSGRQPYEQYF,TGTGCCAGTAGCGTGAGCGGGAGGCAACCCTACGAGCAGTACTTC
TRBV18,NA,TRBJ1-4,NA,CASSLGGEKLFF,TGTGCCAGCTCACTGGGCGGGGAAAAACTGTTTTTT
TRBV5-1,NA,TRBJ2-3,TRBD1,CASSFEGQGLTDTQYF,TGCGCCAGCAGCTTCGAGGGACAGGGACTCACAGATACGCAGTATTTT
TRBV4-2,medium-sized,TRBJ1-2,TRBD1,CASSQASSTGVYGYTF,TGTGCCAGCAGCCAAGCCTCCTCTACAGGGGTGTACGGCTACACCTTC
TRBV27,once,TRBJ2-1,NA,CASSPNGEDEQFF,TGTGCCAGCAGTCCCAATGGAGAAGATGAGCAGTTCTTC
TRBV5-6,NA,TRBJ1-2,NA,CASSLWTNGYTF,TGTGCCAGCAGCCTCTGGACAAATGGCTACACCTTC
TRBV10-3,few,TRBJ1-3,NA,CAISDGSSGNTIYF,TGTGCCATCAGTGATGGGAGCTCTGGAAACACCATATATTTT
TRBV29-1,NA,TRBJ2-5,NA,CSVTGSWETQYF,TGCAGCGTTACAGGGTCGTGGGAGACCCAGTACTTC
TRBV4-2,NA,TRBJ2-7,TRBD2,CASSQEVGTGGPFEQYF,TGTGCCAGCAGCCAAGAGGTGGGGACGGGAGGGCCGTTTGAGCAGTACTTC
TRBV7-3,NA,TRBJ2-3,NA,CASSSRRLARDTQYF,TGTGCCAGCAGCTCCAGGAGGCTAGCGCGAGATACGCAGTATTTT
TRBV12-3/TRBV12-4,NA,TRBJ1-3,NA,CASSPAGNTIYF,TGTGCCAGCAGCCCCGCTGGAAACACCATATATTTT
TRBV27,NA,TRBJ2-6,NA,CASSFRRRVSGANVLTF,TGTGCCAGCAGTTTCCGCCGACGGGTCTCTGGGGCCAACGTCCTGACTTTC
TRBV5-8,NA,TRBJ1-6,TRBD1,CASSGGTGGYSPLHF,TGTGCCAGCAGCGGGGGGACAGGGGGCTATTCACCCCTCCACTTT
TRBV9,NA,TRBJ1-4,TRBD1,CASSVGGGTTNEKLFF,TGTGCCAGCAGCGTAGGAGGGGGCACCACTAATGAAAAACTGTTTTTT
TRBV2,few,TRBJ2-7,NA,CASSEQGKYF,TGTGCCAGCAGTGAACAGGGGAAGTACTTC
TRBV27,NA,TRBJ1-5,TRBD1,CASQGGSQPQHF,TGTGCCAGCCAGGGGGGTAGTCAGCCCCAGCATTTT
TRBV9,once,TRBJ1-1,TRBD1,CASSAGQGETEAFF,TGTGCCAGCAGCGCCGGACAGGGGGAAACTGAAGCTTTCTTT
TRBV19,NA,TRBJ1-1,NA,CASSIGGTWNTEAFF,TGTGCCAGTAGTATTGGGGGGACCTGGAACACTGAAGCTTTCTTT
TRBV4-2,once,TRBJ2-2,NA,CASSQGGERELFF,TGTGCCAGCAGCCAAGGGGGAGAGAGGGAGCTGTTTTTT
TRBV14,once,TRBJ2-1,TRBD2,CASGFLAGGPFEQFF,TGTGCCAGCGGATTTCTAGCGGGAGGGCCATTTGAGCAGTTCTTC
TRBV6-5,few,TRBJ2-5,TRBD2,CASKGGGAGGTQYF,TGTGCCAGCAAAGGCGGGGGGGCCGGGGGGACCCAGTACTTC